This T cell receptor beta chain stems from a study of blood T cell repertoires in COVID-19. Overall study: Acute-phase and convalescent COVID-19 samples originated in the United States, Italy and Spain.

CDR1 and CDR2 (germline): WSHSY, SAAADI. With 6 bases clipped from V and 4 bases from J, the junction kept 3 bases outside the gene matches. This CDR3 is 13 amino acids long. This clone was observed once. Method: immunoSEQ multiplex PCR; TCRdb's copy keeps in-frame clones and lacks some. Found here are about 21,000 clones, approximately 81% of them singletons; the top ten hold 3.2%. The chain links TRBV10-2 to TRBJ2-1; TRBD1 aligns across 7 bases. Material: peripheral blood. This TCR was sampled from a man in his forties or fifties with acute or convalescent COVID-19. The CDR3 protein is CASRETGYNEQFF. DNA for the CDR3: TGCGCCAGCAGGGAGACAGGGTACAATGAGCAGTTCTTC.